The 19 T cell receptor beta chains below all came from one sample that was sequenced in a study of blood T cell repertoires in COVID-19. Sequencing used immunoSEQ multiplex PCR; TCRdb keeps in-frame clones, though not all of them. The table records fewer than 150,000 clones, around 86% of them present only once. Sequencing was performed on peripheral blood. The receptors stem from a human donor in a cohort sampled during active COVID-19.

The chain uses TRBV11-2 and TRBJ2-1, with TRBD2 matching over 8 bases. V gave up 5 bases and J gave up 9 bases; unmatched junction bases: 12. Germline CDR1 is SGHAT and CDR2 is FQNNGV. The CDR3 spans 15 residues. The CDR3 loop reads CASSPGGAGDFEQFF. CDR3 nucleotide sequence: TGTGCCAGCAGCCCGGGGGGGGCGGGAGATTTTGAGCAGTTCTTC.

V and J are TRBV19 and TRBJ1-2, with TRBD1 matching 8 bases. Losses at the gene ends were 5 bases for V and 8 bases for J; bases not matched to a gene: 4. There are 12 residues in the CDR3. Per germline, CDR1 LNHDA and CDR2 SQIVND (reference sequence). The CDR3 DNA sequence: TGTGCCAGTAGTTCCCGGACAGGGGGCTACACCTTC. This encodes CASSSRTGGYTF.

CDR3 in DNA: TGTGCCAGTAGTAATCTCTACGAGCAGTACTTC. Protein sequence: CASSNLYEQYF. This chain uses TRBV19 with TRBJ2-7; D is unresolved. Germline V gene sequence: CDR1 LNHDA, CDR2 SQIVND (reference sequence). This CDR3 has 11 residues. Trimming took 4 bases from V and 3 from J, leaving 4 bases between them.

CDR3 loop: CASSPLGAAMNTEAFF. The CDR3 DNA sequence: TGTGCCAGCAGCCCTTTGGGGGCGGCTATGAACACTGAAGCTTTCTTT. The chain couples TRBV6-2 or TRBV6-3 to TRBJ1-1; maybe TRBD1 (6 bases). Germline CDR1 reads MNHEY; CDR2 reads SVGEGT. V lost 6 bases and J 0 bases, leaving 17 bases between the germline ends. This CDR3 has 16 amino acids.

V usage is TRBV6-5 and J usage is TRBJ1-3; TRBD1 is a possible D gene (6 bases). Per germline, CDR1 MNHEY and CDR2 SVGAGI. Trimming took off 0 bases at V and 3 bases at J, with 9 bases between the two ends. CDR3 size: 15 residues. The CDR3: CASSYSSRGGNTIYF. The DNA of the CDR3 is TGTGCCAGCAGTTACTCTTCCAGGGGTGGAAACACCATATATTTT.

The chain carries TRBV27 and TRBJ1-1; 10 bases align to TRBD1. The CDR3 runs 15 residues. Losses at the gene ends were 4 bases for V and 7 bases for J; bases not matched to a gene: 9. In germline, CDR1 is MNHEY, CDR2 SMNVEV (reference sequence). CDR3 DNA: TGTGCCAGCAGTTCACCGGGACAGGGGTTGGTTGAAGCTTTCTTT. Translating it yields CASSSPGQGLVEAFF.

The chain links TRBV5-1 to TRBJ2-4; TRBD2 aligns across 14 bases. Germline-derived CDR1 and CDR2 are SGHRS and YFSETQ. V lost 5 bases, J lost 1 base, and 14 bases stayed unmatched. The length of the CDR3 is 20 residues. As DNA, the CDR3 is TGCGCCAGCAGATTAGCCGCCGGGACTAGCGGGAGAGGTGCCAAAAACATTCAGTACTTC. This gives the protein CASRLAAGTSGRGAKNIQYF. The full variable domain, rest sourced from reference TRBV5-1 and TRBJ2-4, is KAGVTQTPRYLIKTRGQQVTLSCSPISGHRSVSWYQQTPGQGLQFLFEYFSETQRNKGNFPGRFSGRQFSNSRSEMNVSTLELGDSALYLCASRLAAGTSGRGAKNIQYFGAGTRLSVL.

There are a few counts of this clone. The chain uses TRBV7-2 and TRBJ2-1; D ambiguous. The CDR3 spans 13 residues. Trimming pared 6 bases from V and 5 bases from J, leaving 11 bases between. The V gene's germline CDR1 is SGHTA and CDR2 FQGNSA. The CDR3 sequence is CASRSPPNNEQFF. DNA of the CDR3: TGTGCCAGCAGATCCCCCCCAAACAATGAGCAGTTCTTC.

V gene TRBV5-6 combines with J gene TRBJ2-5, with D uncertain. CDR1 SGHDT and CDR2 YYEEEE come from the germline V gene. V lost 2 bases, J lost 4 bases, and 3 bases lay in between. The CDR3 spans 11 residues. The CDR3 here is CASSFRETQYF. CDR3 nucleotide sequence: TGTGCCAGCAGCTTTAGAGAGACCCAGTACTTC.

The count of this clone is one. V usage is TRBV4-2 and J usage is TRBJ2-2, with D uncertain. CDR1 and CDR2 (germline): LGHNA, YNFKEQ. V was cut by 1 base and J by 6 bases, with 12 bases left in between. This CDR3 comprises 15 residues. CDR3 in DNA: TGTGCCAGCAGCCAAGTTTTGTCCAATTCCGGGGAGCTGTTTTTT. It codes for CASSQVLSNSGELFF.

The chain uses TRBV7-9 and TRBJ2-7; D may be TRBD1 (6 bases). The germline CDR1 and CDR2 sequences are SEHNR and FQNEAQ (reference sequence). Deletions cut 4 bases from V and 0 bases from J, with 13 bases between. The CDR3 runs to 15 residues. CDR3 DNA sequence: TGTGCCAGCAGCTCCGACAGGATGGGCTCCTACGAGCAGTACTTC. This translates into CASSSDRMGSYEQYF.

The CDR3 DNA is TGTGCCTGGAGTAACGGACTAGCGAGCACAGATACGCAGTATTTT. Translated, it gives CAWSNGLASTDTQYF. The V call is TRBV30, the J call TRBJ2-3; TRBD2 matches at 9 bases. The ends lost 2 bases at V and 0 bases at J; junction bases unmatched: 3. This CDR3 has 15 amino acids. The germline CDR1 and CDR2 sequences are GTSNPN and SVGIG (reference sequence).

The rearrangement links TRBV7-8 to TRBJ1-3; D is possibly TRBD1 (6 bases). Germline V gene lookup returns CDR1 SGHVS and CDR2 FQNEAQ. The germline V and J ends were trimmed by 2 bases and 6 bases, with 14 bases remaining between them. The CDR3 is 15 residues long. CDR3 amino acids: CASSLQGRRVNTIYF. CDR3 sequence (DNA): TGTGCCAGCAGCTTACAGGGGCGACGGGTAAACACCATATATTTT.

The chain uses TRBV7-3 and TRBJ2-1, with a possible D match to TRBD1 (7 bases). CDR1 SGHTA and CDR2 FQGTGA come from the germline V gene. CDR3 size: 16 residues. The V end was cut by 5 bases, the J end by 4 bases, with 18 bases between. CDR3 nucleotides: TGTGCCAGCAGCCTAAGGGGGGACAGAATTTACAATGAGCAGTTCTTC. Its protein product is CASSLRGDRIYNEQFF.

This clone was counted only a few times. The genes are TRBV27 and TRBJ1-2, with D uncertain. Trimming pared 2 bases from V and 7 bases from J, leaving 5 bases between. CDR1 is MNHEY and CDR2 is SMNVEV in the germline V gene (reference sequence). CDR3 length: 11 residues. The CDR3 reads CASSLRGGYTF. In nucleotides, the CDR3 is TGTGCCAGCAGTTTACGGGGTGGCTACACCTTC.

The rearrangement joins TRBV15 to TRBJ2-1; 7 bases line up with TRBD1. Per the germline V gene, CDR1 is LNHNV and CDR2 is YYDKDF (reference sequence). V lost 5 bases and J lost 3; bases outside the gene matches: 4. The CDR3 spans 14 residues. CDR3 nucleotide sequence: TGTGCCACCAGCCCCCGGGACAGCTACAATGAGCAGTTCTTC. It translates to CATSPRDSYNEQFF.

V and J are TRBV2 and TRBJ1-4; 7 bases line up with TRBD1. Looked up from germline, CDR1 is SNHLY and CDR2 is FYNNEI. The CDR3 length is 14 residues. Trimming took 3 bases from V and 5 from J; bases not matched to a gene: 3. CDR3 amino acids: CASSDDRENEKLFF. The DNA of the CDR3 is TGTGCCAGCAGTGATGACAGGGAAAATGAAAAACTGTTTTTT.

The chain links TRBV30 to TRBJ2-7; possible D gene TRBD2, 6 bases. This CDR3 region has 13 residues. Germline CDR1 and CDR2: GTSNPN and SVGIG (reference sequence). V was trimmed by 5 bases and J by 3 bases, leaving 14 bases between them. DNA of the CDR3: TGTGCCTGGGGCCCTAAGGACTACTACGAGCAGTACTTC. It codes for CAWGPKDYYEQYF.

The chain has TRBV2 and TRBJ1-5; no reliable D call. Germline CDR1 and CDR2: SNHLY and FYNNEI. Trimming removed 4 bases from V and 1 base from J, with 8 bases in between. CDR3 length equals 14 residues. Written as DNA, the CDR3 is TGTGCCAGCAGTGGTCCTTTGAGCAATCAGCCCCAGCATTTT. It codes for CASSGPLSNQPQHF.